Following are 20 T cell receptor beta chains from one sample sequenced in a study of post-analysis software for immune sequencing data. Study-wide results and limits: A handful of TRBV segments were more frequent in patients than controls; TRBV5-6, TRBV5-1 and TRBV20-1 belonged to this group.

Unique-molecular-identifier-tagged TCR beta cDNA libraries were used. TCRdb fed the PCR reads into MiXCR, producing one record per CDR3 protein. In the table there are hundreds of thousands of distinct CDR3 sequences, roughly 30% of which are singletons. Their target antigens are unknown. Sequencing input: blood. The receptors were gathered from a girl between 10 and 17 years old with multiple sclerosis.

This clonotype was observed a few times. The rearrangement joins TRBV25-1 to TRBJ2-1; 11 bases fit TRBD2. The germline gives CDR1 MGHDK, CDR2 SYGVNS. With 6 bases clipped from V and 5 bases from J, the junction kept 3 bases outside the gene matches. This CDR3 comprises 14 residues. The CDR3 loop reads CASRASGGHNEQFF. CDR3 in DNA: TGTGCCAGCAGGGCTAGCGGGGGGCACAATGAGCAGTTCTTC.

The CDR3 sequence is CASSPAVDRVINQPQHF. The CDR3 bases are TGTGCCAGCAGTCCTGCCGTGGACAGGGTTATCAATCAGCCCCAGCATTTT. This chain joins TRBV28 and TRBJ1-5; the match to TRBD1 covers 8 bases. V dropped 5 bases and J dropped 3; count of bases not matched to a gene: 12. Germline V gives CDR1 MDHEN, CDR2 SYDVKM. The CDR3 is made up of 17 amino acids.

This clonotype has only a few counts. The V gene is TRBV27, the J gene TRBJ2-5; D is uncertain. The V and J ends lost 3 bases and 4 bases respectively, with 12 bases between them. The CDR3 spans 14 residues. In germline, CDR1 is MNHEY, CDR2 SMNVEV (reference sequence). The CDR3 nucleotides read TGTGCCAGCAGTTTCTTAAGCGACCGAGAGACCCAGTACTTC. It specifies CASSFLSDRETQYF.

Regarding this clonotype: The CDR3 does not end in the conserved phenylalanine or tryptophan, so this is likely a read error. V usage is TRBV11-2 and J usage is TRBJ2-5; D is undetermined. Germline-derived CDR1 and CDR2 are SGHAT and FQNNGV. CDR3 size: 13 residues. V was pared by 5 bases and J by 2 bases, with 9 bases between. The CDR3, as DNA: TGTGCCAGCAGCCCAAGGGTTCAAGAGACCCAGTACTCC. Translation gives CASSPRVQETQYS.

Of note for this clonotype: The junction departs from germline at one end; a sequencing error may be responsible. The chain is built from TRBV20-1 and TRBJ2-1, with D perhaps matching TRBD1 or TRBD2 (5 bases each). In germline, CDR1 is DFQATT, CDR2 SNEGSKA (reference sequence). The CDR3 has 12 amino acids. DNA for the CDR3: TGCAGTGCTGGGGGAATAGTCACTGAGCAGTTCTTT. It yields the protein CSAGGIVTEQFF.

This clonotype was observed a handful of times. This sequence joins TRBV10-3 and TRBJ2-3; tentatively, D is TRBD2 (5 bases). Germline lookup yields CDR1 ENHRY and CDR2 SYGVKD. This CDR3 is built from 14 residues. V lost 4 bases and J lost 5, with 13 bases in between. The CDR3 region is CAISVGSAIDTQYF. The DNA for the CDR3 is TGTGCCATCAGTGTAGGGAGTGCGATAGATACGCAGTATTTT.

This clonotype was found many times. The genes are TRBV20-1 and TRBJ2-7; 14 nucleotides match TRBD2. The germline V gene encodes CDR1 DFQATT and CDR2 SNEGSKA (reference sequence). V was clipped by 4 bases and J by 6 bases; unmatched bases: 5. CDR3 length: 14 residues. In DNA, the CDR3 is TGCAGTGCTACCCCGGGACTAGCGGGAGTCGAGCAGTACTTC. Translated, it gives CSATPGLAGVEQYF.

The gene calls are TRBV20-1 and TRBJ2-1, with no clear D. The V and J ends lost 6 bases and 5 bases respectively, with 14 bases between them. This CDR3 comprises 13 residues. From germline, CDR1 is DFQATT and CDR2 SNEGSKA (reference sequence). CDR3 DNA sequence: TGCAGTGCCCCCAGGCTAGTGAACAATGAGCAGTTCTTC. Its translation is CSAPRLVNNEQFF.

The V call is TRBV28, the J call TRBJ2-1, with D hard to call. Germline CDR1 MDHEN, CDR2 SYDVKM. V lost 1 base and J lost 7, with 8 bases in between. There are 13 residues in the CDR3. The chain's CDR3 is CASSLSSANEQFF. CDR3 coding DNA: TGTGCCAGCAGTTTATCCTCAGCTAATGAGCAGTTCTTC.

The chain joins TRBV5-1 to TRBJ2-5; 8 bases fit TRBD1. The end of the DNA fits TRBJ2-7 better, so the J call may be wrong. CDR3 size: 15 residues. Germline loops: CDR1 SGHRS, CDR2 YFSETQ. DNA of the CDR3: TGCGCCAGCAGCTCCGGGACAGGCGGTAAGGGCGAGCAGTACTTC. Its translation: CASSSGTGGKGEQYF.

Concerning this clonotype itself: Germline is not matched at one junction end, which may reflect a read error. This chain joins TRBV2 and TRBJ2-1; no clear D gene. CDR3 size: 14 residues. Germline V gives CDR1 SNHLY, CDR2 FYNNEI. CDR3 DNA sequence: TGTGCCAGCAGGGAAGGCGAAGTGGGCAATGAGCAGTTCTTC. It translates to CASREGEVGNEQFF.

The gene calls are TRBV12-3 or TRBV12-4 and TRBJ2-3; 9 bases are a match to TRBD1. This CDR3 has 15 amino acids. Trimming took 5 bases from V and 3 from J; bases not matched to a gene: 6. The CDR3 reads CASSRDRVKTDTQYF. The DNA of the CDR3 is TGTGCCAGCAGTCGGGACAGGGTCAAGACAGATACGCAGTATTTT.

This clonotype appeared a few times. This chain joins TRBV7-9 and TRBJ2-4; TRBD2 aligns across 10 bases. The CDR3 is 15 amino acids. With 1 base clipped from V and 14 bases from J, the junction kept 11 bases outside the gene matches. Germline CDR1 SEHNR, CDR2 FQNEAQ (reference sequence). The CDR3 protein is CASSLGTSGSSGKYF. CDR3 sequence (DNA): TGTGCCAGCAGCTTAGGGACTAGCGGATCGAGCGGGAAGTACTTC.

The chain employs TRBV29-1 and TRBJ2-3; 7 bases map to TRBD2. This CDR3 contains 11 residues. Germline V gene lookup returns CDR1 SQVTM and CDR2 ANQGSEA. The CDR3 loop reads CRGGDPDTQYF. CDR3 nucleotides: TGCAGGGGGGGGGACCCAGATACGCAGTATTTT.

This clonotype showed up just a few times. The CDR3, as DNA: TGTGCCACCATGGCAGGGCGGAACACTGAAGCTTTCTTT. As protein: CATMAGRNTEAFF. The V call is TRBV24-1, the J call TRBJ1-1; D possibly corresponds to TRBD1 (5 bases). CDR1 KGHDR and CDR2 SFDVKD come from the germline V gene. CDR3 size: 13 residues. V gave up 8 bases and J gave up 1 base, with 10 bases separating them.

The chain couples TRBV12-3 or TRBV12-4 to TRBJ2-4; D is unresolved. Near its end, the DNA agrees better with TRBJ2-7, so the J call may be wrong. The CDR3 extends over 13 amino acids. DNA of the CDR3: TGTGCCAGCACGACGGGCGGTTGGTACGAGCAGTACTTC. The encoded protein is CASTTGGWYEQYF.

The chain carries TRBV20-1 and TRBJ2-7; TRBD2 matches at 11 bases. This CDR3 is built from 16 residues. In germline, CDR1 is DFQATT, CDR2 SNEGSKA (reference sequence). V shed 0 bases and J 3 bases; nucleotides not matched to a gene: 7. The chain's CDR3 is CSARDKGLAVHYEQYF. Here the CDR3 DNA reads TGCAGTGCTAGAGATAAGGGACTAGCGGTACACTACGAGCAGTACTTC.

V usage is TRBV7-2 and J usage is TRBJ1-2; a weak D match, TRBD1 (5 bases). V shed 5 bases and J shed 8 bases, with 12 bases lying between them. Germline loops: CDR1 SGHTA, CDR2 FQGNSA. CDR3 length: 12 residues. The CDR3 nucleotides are TGTGCCAGCAGCCTTGTTGGGGCAGGCTACACCTTC. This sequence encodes CASSLVGAGYTF.

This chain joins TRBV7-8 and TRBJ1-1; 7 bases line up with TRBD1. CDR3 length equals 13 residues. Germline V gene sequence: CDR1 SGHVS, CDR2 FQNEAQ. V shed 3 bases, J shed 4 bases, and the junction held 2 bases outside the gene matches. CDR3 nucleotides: TGTGCCAGCAGCTTTGACAGGGCCACTGAAGCTTTCTTT. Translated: CASSFDRATEAFF. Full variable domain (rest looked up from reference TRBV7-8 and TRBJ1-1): GAGVSQSPRYKVAKRGQDVALRCDPISGHVSLFWYQQALGQGPEFLTYFQNEAQLDKSGLPSDRFFAERPEGSVSTLKIQRTQQEDSAVYLCASSFDRATEAFFGQGTRLTVV.

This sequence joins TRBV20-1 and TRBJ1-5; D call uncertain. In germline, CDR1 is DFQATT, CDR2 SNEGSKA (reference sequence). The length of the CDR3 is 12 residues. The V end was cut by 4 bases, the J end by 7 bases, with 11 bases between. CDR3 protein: CSANEGRQPQHF. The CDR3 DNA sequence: TGCAGTGCTAATGAGGGTAGACAGCCCCAGCATTTT.